The clone carrying this T cell receptor beta chain showed up just a few times. This record comes from a study of T-cell memory formation after mild COVID-19. TCRdb called the 5' RACE reads again in MiXCR, with one record for every CDR3 protein. The sample consists of about 260,000 distinct CDR3 sequences, around 8% of them appearing once. This receptor was obtained from a young man who had mild COVID-19 (a few samples of this study predate the infection). Cell type and time point are not known. Sequencing was carried out using PBMCs or a T cell subset sorted from them (not recorded which).

The CDR3 DNA reads as TGCAGTGCTCAGACAGGGTCTGACAATGAGCAGTTCTTC. It translates to CSAQTGSDNEQFF. V gene TRBV20-1 combines with J gene TRBJ2-1; 7 nucleotides line up with TRBD1. The CDR3 extends over 13 amino acids. V gave up 5 bases and J gave up 5 bases; unmatched junction bases: 6. Germline V gene lookup returns CDR1 DFQATT and CDR2 SNEGSKA (reference sequence).